In this sample, the clone carrying this T cell receptor beta chain turned up once. Its cognate antigen is unknown. There are 16 residues in the CDR3. Per the germline V gene, CDR1 is MGHDK and CDR2 is SYGVNS. J gave up 1 base and V 2 bases, and 4 bases lay outside the gene matches. The repertoire was sequenced with immunoSEQ multiplex PCR; TCRdb's copy has only in-frame clones and lacks some. The data hold approximately 1,500,000 clones, with roughly 96% observed a single time. The data were obtained in a study of shared clonotypes between healthy human individuals. Study background: Each donor had three CD4 naive, three CD4 memory, two CD8 naive and one CD8 memory plate.

Study-wide points: The genetic and exposure-history diversity represented was limited by few donors. Clonotype sharing among donors likely depends on sequencing depth.

Sequencing was carried out using naive CD4+ T cells sorted from blood. Subset indicated: CD45RA+ positively selected. V is TRBV25-1 and J is TRBJ2-1; 8 positions agree with TRBD1. The source is a man aged 25 to 45 in good health. The CDR3 reads CASSEVGTGSYNEQFF. CDR3 in DNA: TGTGCCAGCAGTGAAGTCGGGACAGGTTCCTACAATGAGCAGTTCTTC.